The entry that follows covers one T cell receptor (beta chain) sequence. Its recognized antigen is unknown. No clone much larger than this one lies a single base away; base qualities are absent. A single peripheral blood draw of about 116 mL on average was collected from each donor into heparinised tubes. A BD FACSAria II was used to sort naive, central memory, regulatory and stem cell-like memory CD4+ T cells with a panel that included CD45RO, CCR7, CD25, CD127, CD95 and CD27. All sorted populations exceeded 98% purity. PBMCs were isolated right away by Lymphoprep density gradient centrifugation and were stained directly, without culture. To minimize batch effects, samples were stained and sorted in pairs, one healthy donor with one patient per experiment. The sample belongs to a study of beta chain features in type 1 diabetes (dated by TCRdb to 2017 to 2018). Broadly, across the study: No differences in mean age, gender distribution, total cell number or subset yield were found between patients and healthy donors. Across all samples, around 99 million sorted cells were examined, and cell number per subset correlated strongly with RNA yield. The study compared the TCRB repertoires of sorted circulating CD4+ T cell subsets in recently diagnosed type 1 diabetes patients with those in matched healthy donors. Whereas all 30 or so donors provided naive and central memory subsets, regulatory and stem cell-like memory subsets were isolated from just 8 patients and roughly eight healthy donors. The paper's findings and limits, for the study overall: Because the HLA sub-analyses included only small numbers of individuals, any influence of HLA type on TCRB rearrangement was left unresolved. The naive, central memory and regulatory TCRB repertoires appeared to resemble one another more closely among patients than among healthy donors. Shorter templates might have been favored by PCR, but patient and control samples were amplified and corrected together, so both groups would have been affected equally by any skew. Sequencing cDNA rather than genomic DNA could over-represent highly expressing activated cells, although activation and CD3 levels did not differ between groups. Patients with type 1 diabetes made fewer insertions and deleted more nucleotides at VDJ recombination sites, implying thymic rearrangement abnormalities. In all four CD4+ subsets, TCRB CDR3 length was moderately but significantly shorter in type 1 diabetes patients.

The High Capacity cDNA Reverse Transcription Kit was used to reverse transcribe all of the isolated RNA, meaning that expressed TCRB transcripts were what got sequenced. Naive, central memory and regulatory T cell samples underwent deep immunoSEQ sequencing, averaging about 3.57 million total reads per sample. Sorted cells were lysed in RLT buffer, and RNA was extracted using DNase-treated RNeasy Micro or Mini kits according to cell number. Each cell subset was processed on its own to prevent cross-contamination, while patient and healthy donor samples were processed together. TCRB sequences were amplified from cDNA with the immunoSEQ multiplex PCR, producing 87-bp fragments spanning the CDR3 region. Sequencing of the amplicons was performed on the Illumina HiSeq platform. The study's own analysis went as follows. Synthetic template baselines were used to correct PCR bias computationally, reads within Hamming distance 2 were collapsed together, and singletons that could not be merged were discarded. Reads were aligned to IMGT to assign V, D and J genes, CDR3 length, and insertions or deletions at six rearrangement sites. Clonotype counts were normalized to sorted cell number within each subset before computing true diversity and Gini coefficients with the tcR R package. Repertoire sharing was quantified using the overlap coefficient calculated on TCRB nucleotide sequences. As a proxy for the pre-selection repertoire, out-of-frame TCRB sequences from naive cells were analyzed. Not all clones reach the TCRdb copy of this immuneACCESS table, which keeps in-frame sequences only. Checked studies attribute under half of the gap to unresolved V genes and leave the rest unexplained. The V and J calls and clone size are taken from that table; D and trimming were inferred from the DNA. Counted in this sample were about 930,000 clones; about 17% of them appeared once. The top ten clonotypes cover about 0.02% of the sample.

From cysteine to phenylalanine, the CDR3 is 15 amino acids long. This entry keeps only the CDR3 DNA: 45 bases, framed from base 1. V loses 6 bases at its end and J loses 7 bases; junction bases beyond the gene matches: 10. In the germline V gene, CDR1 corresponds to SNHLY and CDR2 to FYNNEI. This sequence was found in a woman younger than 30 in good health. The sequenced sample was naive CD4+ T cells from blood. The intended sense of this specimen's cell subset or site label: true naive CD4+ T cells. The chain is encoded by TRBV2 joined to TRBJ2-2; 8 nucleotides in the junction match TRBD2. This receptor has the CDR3 CASRKDGLASGELFF. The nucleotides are TGTGCCAGCAGAAAGGACGGACTAGCAAGCGGGGAGCTGTTTTTT.